This T cell receptor beta chain was observed in a study of cytomegalovirus exposure and HLA in healthy donors. Broader study findings: Later analysis suggested most CMV-associated TCR beta chains were HLA-restricted.

The study ran its PCR with 60 Vbeta and 13 Jbeta primers. Data came from immunoSEQ multiplex PCR; TCRdb stores just in-frame clones and leaves some out. The top ten clones hold approximately 5.1% of a sample with about 140,000 clones, approximately 80% of them seen once. A note on this clone: The antigen is not known.

Germline CDR1 reads SGHTA; CDR2 reads FQGNSA. V was clipped by 0 bases and J by 5 bases, with 13 bases between them. CDR3 length: 15 amino acids. Material for sequencing was PBMCs. The V gene is TRBV7-2, the J gene TRBJ1-2; D is unresolved. The TCR originated in a male donor in good health and CMV-seronegative. CDR3 amino acids: CASSLAPRGIYGYTF. CDR3 sequence (DNA): TGTGCCAGCAGCTTAGCCCCCAGAGGGATATATGGCTACACCTTC. Full variable domain (outside the CDR3, taken from reference TRBV7-2 and TRBJ1-2): GAGVSQSPSNKVTEKGKDVELRCDPISGHTALYWYRQSLGQGLEFLIYFQGNSAPDKSGLPSDRFSAERTGGSVSTLTIQRTQQEDSAVYLCASSLAPRGIYGYTFGSGTRLTVV.